The TCR beta chain described here comes from a study of early stage breast cancer tumors. Turning to the study itself: Seven to nine ER+/PR+/HER2- tumors were invasive ductal; a few were invasive lobular. Samples were sequenced at 7.5 to 10-fold average coverage.

This CDR3 comprises 16 residues. Germline CDR1 reads SEHNR; CDR2 reads FQNEAQ (reference sequence). Trimming cost V 5 bases and J 2 bases, with 18 bases left between them. The method was immunoSEQ multiplex PCR; TCRdb's version includes in-frame clones alone and lacks a portion of them. The sample yields about 50,000 clones, over 60% seen once. The sequence derives from a person aged 25-39 years with breast cancer. The rearrangement links TRBV7-9 to TRBJ1-1; D gene ambiguous. The material sequenced was blood. CDR3 nucleotides: TGTGCCAGCAGCCCGAGGGTTAGTAACCCCAACACTGAAGCTTTCTTT. It is translated as CASSPRVSNPNTEAFF.